This TCR beta chain was recorded in a study of blood T cell repertoires in COVID-19 (dated by TCRdb to 2018 to 2020). Study-level background: Collaborator samples came from the United States, Italy and Spain and covered acute and convalescent phases of COVID-19. A de-identified subject ID, COVID-19 status, age in years and sex were almost always included in the sample metadata. Samples were obtained from the ongoing ImmuneRACE study (first 160 participants) and from over 1,000 subjects provided by 6 global collaborators. Subjects who had been exposed to COVID-19, were actively infected with it, or had recovered from it provided the deeply sampled blood TCRbeta repertoires that made up the dataset. The material from the prospective study consisted of cDNA or gDNA derived from T cells, B-cell-depleted T cells, or PBMCs. A freely available public database, intended as a resource for researchers studying the immune response to SARS-CoV-2, is where the repertoires were released. HLA class I and class II types, where available, came from metadata supplied by the sample provider rather than from assay-based typing.

The collaborating institutions used their own protocols to collect whole blood in K2EDTA tubes. For TCRbeta analysis, collaborator samples were shipped as frozen whole blood, as isolated PBMCs, or as DNA extracted from either sample type. The immunoSEQ Assay, a bias-controlled multiplex PCR, was used to amplify TCRbeta CDR3 regions from genomic DNA. The paper's processing steps were these. The number of nucleated cells in each sample was estimated from the amplification of reference gene primers within the assay. To quantify the absolute abundance of each unique TCRbeta CDR3 rearrangement, sequence reads were collapsed and filtered. Productive Simpson clonality was computed per sample as the square root of Simpson's diversity index over productive rearrangements. What TCRdb holds here is the immuneACCESS table cut down to in-frame rearrangements. Part of the clones is not present; checked against another copy, under half of the missing clones reflect an unresolved V gene, and the others are unexplained. The DNA gave D and trimming, while V, J and clone size come from that table. This sample has around 150,000 clones in its table, and about 85% of those were observed once. Of the sample, 3% to 4% is held by the ten largest clones.

V and J are truncated by 9 bases and 8 bases respectively, leaving an intervening sequence of 9 bases. The germline V gene provides CDR1 KGHDR and CDR2 SFDVKD. The CDR3, cysteine through phenylalanine, is 10 amino acids long. Of the read, only the CDR3 DNA is kept; its 30 bases are in frame from base 1. This clone was found once. It has no known antigen specificity. Base qualities are not recorded, but no much larger clone differs from it by a single base. Here is what the overall study found, with its caveats: How much clinical and demographic metadata was included differed by source and by participant, and the metadata was provided uncurated.

This TCR came from a human donor with acute or convalescent COVID-19. The donor label of this sample is uncertain. The chain uses TRBV24-1 and TRBJ1-1; no D gene can be assigned with confidence. The specimen was peripheral blood. Here is the DNA: TGTGCCACCCGAGTCGTGGAAGCTTTCTTT. It is translated as CATRVVEAFF.